The 28 T cell receptor beta chains below all came from one sample that was sequenced in a study of cytomegalovirus exposure and HLA in healthy donors. This PCR relied on a set of 60 Vbeta primers and 13 Jbeta primers. Assay: immunoSEQ multiplex PCR; the TCRdb copy retains only in-frame clones and omits some. This sample's table reports roughly 200,000 clones. The material sequenced was PBMCs. These receptors all stem from a man between 25 and 39 years old in good health and CMV-seronegative.

V is TRBV7-2 and J is TRBJ2-3, with 9 bases matching TRBD2. Unmatched junction bases numbered 7, after V lost 7 bases and J lost 5 bases. The germline gives CDR1 SGHTA, CDR2 FQGNSA. CDR3 length: 14 residues. The CDR3 loop reads CASTRGGAIDTQYF. DNA for the CDR3: TGTGCCAGCACACGCGGGGGGGCCATAGATACGCAGTATTTT.

V gene TRBV27 combines with J gene TRBJ2-5; 14 positions agree with TRBD2. The J call may be wrong; the DNA end is better matched by TRBJ2-7. The CDR3 spans 14 residues. Germline CDR1 reads MNHEY; CDR2 reads SMNVEV (reference sequence). The chain's CDR3 is CASNRLAGGYEQYF. CDR3 DNA sequence: TGTGCCAGCAATCGACTAGCGGGAGGGTACGAGCAGTACTTC.

The chain carries TRBV19 and TRBJ1-3; 8 bases map to TRBD1. The J segment lost 5 bases and the V segment lost 10 bases, leaving 10 bases of the junction unmatched. Germline V lookup: CDR1 LNHDA, CDR2 SQIVND (reference sequence). The CDR3 length is 14 residues. The CDR3 sequence: CATETGGERNTIYF. As DNA, the CDR3 is TGTGCCACTGAAACAGGGGGAGAGAGAAACACCATATATTTT.

This chain uses TRBV6-6 with TRBJ1-4, with D uncertain. The germline CDR1 and CDR2 sequences are MNHNY and SVGAGI (reference sequence). This CDR3 region has 13 residues. The V and J ends lost 0 bases and 8 bases respectively, with 7 bases between them. The DNA for the CDR3 is TGTGCCAGCAGTTACTCGGGCAGGGAAAAACTGTTTTTT. Amino acid sequence: CASSYSGREKLFF.

J is TRBJ1-1 and V is TRBV7-6; possibly TRBD1 for D (5 bases). Germline CDR1 and CDR2: SGHVS and FNYEAQ. V lost 2 bases and J lost 6, with 13 bases in between. This CDR3 spans 14 amino acids. The CDR3 here is CASSLSRGGAEAFF. The DNA for the CDR3 is TGTGCCAGCAGCTTATCCCGGGGGGGGGCTGAAGCTTTCTTT. Full variable domain (missing parts from reference TRBV7-6 and TRBJ1-1): GAGVSQSPRYKVTKRGQDVALRCDPISGHVSLYWYRQALGQGPEFLTYFNYEAQQDKSGLPNDRFSAERPEGSISTLTIQRTEQRDSAMYRCASSLSRGGAEAFFGQGTRLTVV.

The V gene is TRBV19, the J gene TRBJ2-5, with D perhaps matching TRBD1 (5 bases). There are 18 residues in the CDR3. Germline V gene sequence: CDR1 LNHDA, CDR2 SQIVND (reference sequence). V was cut by 5 bases and J by 5 bases, with 27 bases left in between. The CDR3 here is CASSFRGPHDPGRETQYF. The CDR3 DNA follows: TGTGCCAGTAGTTTTAGGGGTCCTCACGATCCCGGCAGGGAGACCCAGTACTTC.

The V and J genes are TRBV6-5 and TRBJ2-7; D may be TRBD1 (6 bases). V was trimmed by 7 bases and J by 6 bases, leaving 19 bases between them. This CDR3 contains 14 residues. In germline, CDR1 is MNHEY, CDR2 SVGAGI. The CDR3 reads CASKSEDSPFEQYF. The CDR3 DNA reads TGTGCCAGCAAGAGTGAGGACAGCCCCTTCGAGCAGTACTTC.

The gene calls are TRBV28 and TRBJ2-7; 7 positions match TRBD2. V dropped 8 bases and J dropped 0; count of bases not matched to a gene: 1. Germline CDR1 reads MDHEN; CDR2 reads SYDVKM. The CDR3 extends over 12 amino acids. The CDR3 nucleotides read TGTGCCAGCTCGGGGGGCTCCTACGAGCAGTACTTC. As protein: CASSGGSYEQYF.

This rearrangement joins TRBV6-5 to TRBJ2-5; 7 bases agree with TRBD2. This CDR3 has 11 residues. V trimming: 2 bases; J trimming: 11 bases; junction bases outside the gene matches: 2. Looked up from germline, CDR1 is MNHEY and CDR2 is SVGAGI. CDR3 nucleotides: TGTGCCAGCAGTTACGGGGGGGAGCAGTACTTC. Translated: CASSYGGEQYF.

This chain's CDR3 is CASSETREGPHNEQFF. CDR3 DNA sequence: TGTGCCAGCAGTGAAACACGGGAAGGTCCCCACAATGAGCAGTTCTTC. The rearrangement links TRBV2 to TRBJ2-1; a weak D match, TRBD2 (5 bases). This CDR3 is built from 16 residues. Germline V gene lookup returns CDR1 SNHLY and CDR2 FYNNEI. V lost 2 bases to trimming and J lost 5 bases, with 16 bases between them.

This chain uses TRBV15 with TRBJ1-2; 7 bases fit TRBD1. The CDR3 spans 14 residues. Germline loops: CDR1 LNHNV, CDR2 YYDKDF (reference sequence). Germline trimming cut 4 bases from V and 3 bases from J; bases unmatched to any gene: 5. The DNA of the CDR3 is TGTGCCACCAGCAAAAAGGGGACAGACTATGGCTACACCTTC. It translates to CATSKKGTDYGYTF. Complete variable domain (other parts from reference TRBV15 and TRBJ1-2): DAMVIQNPRYQVTQFGKPVTLSCSQTLNHNVMYWYQQKSSQAPKLLFHYYDKDFNNEADTPDNFQSRRPNTSFCFLDIRSPGLGDTAMYLCATSKKGTDYGYTFGSGTRLTVV.

The chain joins TRBV19 to TRBJ2-3, with D possibly being TRBD1 (5 bases). CDR1 and CDR2 (germline): LNHDA, SQIVND (reference sequence). This CDR3 has 15 amino acids. Between the trimmed V and J ends, which lost 3 bases and 5 bases, there was a span of 15 bases. CDR3 residues: CASSMDTTRRDTQYF. DNA of the CDR3: TGTGCCAGTAGTATGGACACCACGAGGCGAGATACGCAGTATTTT.

The chain carries TRBV5-1 and TRBJ1-3; 10 nucleotides align to TRBD1. Trimming took 0 bases from V and 2 from J; bases not matched to a gene: 5. The germline gives CDR1 SGHRS, CDR2 YFSETQ. This CDR3 has 17 residues. CDR3 sequence reads: CASSLAVGQGTGNTIYF. CDR3 sequence (DNA): TGCGCCAGCAGCTTGGCCGTGGGACAGGGGACTGGAAACACCATATATTTT.

The CDR3 DNA sequence: TGTGCCAGCAGCTGGGCTGCCAGCTCCTACGAGCAGTACTTC. Translation gives CASSWAASSYEQYF. The genes are TRBV5-4 and TRBJ2-7; no reliable D call. V gave up 3 bases and J gave up 0 bases, with 10 bases separating them. The CDR3 extends over 14 amino acids. Germline V lookup: CDR1 SGHNT, CDR2 YYREEE (reference sequence).

This rearrangement joins TRBV11-3 to TRBJ1-1, with no clear D. The CDR3 length is 13 residues. Germline loops: CDR1 SGHNT, CDR2 YENEEA. Deletions cut 4 bases from V and 1 base from J, with 7 bases between. The CDR3 region has the DNA TGTGCCAGCAGCTACATTGAGAACACTGAAGCTTTCTTT. It is translated as CASSYIENTEAFF.

This chain links TRBV11-2 with TRBJ2-5; a possible D gene is TRBD2 (6 bases). Germline V lookup: CDR1 SGHAT, CDR2 FQNNGV. This CDR3 comprises 15 residues. Deletions cut 1 base from V and 5 bases from J, with 14 bases between. CDR3 loop: CASSLVLVRGETQYF. The DNA of the CDR3 is TGTGCCAGCAGCTTAGTGCTGGTGCGGGGCGAGACCCAGTACTTC.

The genes are TRBV7-9 and TRBJ2-5; tentative D call: TRBD1 (5 bases). V was clipped by 5 bases and J by 2 bases, with 15 bases between them. The CDR3 sequence is 15 residues long. CDR1 SEHNR and CDR2 FQNEAQ come from the germline V gene (reference sequence). For the CDR3, the DNA is TGTGCCAGCAGCGACGTAACAGGAGTACAAGAGACCCAGTACTTC. Amino acid sequence: CASSDVTGVQETQYF. The variable domain in full, completed from reference TRBV7-9 and TRBJ2-5, reads DTGVSQNPRHKITKRGQNVTFRCDPISEHNRLYWYRQTLGQGPEFLTYFQNEAQLEKSRLLSDRFSAERPKGSFSTLEIQRTEQGDSAMYLCASSDVTGVQETQYFGPGTRLLVL.

The V gene is TRBV10-1, the J gene TRBJ2-1; 7 positions agree with TRBD2. Looked up from germline, CDR1 is WNHNN and CDR2 is SYGVQD (reference sequence). There are 12 residues in the CDR3. With V trimmed by 3 bases and J by 15 bases, 8 bases remained unmatched. The CDR3 sequence is CASSDAGDRRFF. The CDR3 DNA reads TGCGCCAGCAGTGATGCGGGGGACCGACGGTTCTTC.

This rearrangement joins TRBV7-2 to TRBJ2-1; maybe TRBD1 (7 bases). V lost 5 bases to trimming and J lost 5 bases, with 16 bases between them. Germline lookup yields CDR1 SGHTA and CDR2 FQGNSA. The CDR3 length is 15 residues. CDR3 in amino acids: CASSQRQGGDNEQFF. The CDR3 coding sequence is TGTGCCAGCAGCCAAAGACAGGGAGGTGACAATGAGCAGTTCTTC.

This chain connects TRBV7-9 to TRBJ2-5; TRBD1 is a possible D gene (6 bases). This CDR3 contains 12 residues. Trimming removed 5 bases from V and 4 bases from J, with 8 bases in between. Germline lookup yields CDR1 SEHNR and CDR2 FQNEAQ (reference sequence). The CDR3 sequence: CASSAGVETQYF. CDR3 coding DNA: TGTGCCAGCAGCGCAGGGGTAGAGACCCAGTACTTC.

The chain couples TRBV6-5 to TRBJ1-2; maybe TRBD1 (6 bases). Trimming took 0 bases from V and 2 from J, leaving 10 bases between them. Germline CDR1 and CDR2: MNHEY and SVGAGI. This CDR3 region has 15 residues. For the CDR3, the DNA is TGTGCCAGCAGTTACTCGGCCAGGGGAAACTATGGCTACACCTTC. Its translation: CASSYSARGNYGYTF.

The gene calls are TRBV18 and TRBJ2-6, with 8 positions matching TRBD1. This CDR3 has 18 amino acids. V trimming: 3 bases; J trimming: 0 bases; junction bases outside the gene matches: 7. Germline V lookup: CDR1 KGHSH, CDR2 LQKENI. The CDR3 is CASSPPGTGRSGANVLTF. CDR3 nucleotide sequence: TGTGCCAGCTCACCTCCCGGGACAGGCCGCTCTGGGGCCAACGTCCTGACTTTC.

The V and J genes are TRBV27 and TRBJ2-2; unclear D gene. The CDR3 totals 16 residues. Germline V gene data show CDR1 as MNHEY and CDR2 as SMNVEV (reference sequence). Deletions cut 1 base from V and 3 bases from J, with 12 bases between. CDR3 amino acids: CASSLLRPRDTGELFF. CDR3 sequence (DNA): TGTGCCAGCAGTTTATTGAGGCCACGGGACACCGGGGAGCTGTTTTTT.

V is TRBV5-1 and J is TRBJ2-1; a weak D match, TRBD2 (6 bases). Germline V gene sequence: CDR1 SGHRS, CDR2 YFSETQ. V shed 4 bases and J shed 4 bases, with 24 bases lying between them. The CDR3 loop spans 18 amino acids. The CDR3 is CASSPFGRIGGGYNEQFF. The CDR3 DNA reads TGCGCCAGCAGCCCCTTTGGGAGGATAGGTGGAGGATACAATGAGCAGTTCTTC.

The chain joins TRBV9 to TRBJ2-7; D not certain. CDR3 length: 14 residues. Per germline, CDR1 SGDLS and CDR2 YYNGEE. Trimming took off 3 bases at V and 1 base at J, with 11 bases between the two ends. The CDR3 region is CASSAQTGSYEQYF. The CDR3 coding sequence is TGTGCCAGCAGCGCCCAGACTGGTTCCTACGAGCAGTACTTC.

The V gene is TRBV9, the J gene TRBJ1-5; D not certain. Deletions cut 0 bases from V and 7 bases from J, with 8 bases between. Germline assignment: CDR1 SGDLS and CDR2 YYNGEE. This CDR3 region has 13 residues. In DNA, the CDR3 is TGTGCCAGCAGCGTAGGGACTGGGCAGCCCCAGCATTTT. Translating gives CASSVGTGQPQHF. The full variable domain, its missing parts supplied by reference TRBV9 and TRBJ1-5, is DSGVTQTPKHLITATGQRVTLRCSPRSGDLSVYWYQQSLDQGLQFLIQYYNGEERAKGNILERFSAQQFPDLHSELNLSSLELGDSALYFCASSVGTGQPQHFGDGTRLSIL.

This rearrangement joins TRBV5-1 to TRBJ2-7, with TRBD1 identical over 7 bases. V lost 0 bases to trimming and J lost 2 bases; unmatched junction nucleotides: 5. In germline, CDR1 is SGHRS, CDR2 YFSETQ. The CDR3 is 15 residues long. CDR3 protein: CASSLVGDSAYEQYF. Here the CDR3 DNA reads TGCGCCAGCAGCTTGGTAGGGGACAGTGCCTACGAGCAGTACTTC.

J is TRBJ2-1 and V is TRBV4-3; TRBD2 aligns across 10 bases. Losses at the gene ends were 0 bases for V and 3 bases for J; bases not matched to a gene: 2. The CDR3 runs 16 residues. CDR1 LGHNA and CDR2 YSLEER come from the germline V gene. The CDR3 sequence is CASSQELAGSYNEQFF. As DNA, the CDR3 is TGCGCCAGCAGCCAAGAACTAGCGGGGAGCTACAATGAGCAGTTCTTC.